This is a list of T cell receptor beta chains from one sample in a study of lymphopenia after photon versus proton radiotherapy. Using immunoSEQ multiplex PCR, the repertoire was profiled, and TCRdb retains in-frame clones only, with some absent. This sample yields fewer than 25,000 clones, of which 80% to 90% are seen a single time; over 2.5% belongs to the top ten. Sequencing was performed on peripheral blood, taken from a patient treated with photon-based radiotherapy. All receptors come from a woman in her forties or fifties with pancreatic cancer. Both conserved end residues are part of each CDR3. Fields, in order: V gene, D gene, J gene, clone size, CDR3 protein, CDR3 DNA. D genes are given only for firm matches. Size values are once, few and many counts, or a class for expanded clones, and some rows have none.

TRBV11-2	TRBD2	TRBJ2-1	.	CASSLTSGSYNEQFF	TGTGCCAGCAGCTTAACTAGCGGCTCCTACAATGAGCAGTTCTTC
TRBV28	.	TRBJ2-7	.	CASSFGSYEQYF	TGTGCCAGCAGTTTCGGCAGCTACGAGCAGTACTTC
TRBV27	TRBD2	TRBJ2-5	few	CASSSLLAGGRETQYF	TGTGCCAGCAGTTCCCTTTTAGCGGGAGGTAGGGAGACCCAGTACTTC
TRBV18	TRBD1	TRBJ2-2	.	CASSPGQGTGELFF	TGTGCCAGCTCACCAGGACAGGGCACCGGGGAGCTGTTTTTT
TRBV7-7	TRBD1	TRBJ1-5	.	CASSLAGTAGNQPQHF	TGTGCCAGCAGCTTAGCGGGGACAGCAGGCAATCAGCCCCAGCATTTT
TRBV28	.	TRBJ1-4	.	CASRPIQGNEKLFF	TGTGCCAGCAGGCCTATTCAGGGAAATGAAAAACTGTTTTTT
TRBV19	.	TRBJ2-7	.	CASGGTGGYEQYF	TGTGCCAGTGGAGGGACTGGCGGGTACGAGCAGTACTTC
TRBV9	.	TRBJ2-7	few	CASSVGHEQYF	TGTGCCAGCAGCGTAGGGCACGAGCAGTACTTC
TRBV27	.	TRBJ2-1	.	CASSFSIAGNEQFF	TGTGCCAGCAGTTTCTCAATAGCAGGGAATGAGCAGTTCTTC
TRBV5-5	.	TRBJ2-7	.	CASRSAPDGLYEQYF	TGTGCCAGCAGATCGGCACCGGACGGACTCTACGAGCAGTACTTC
TRBV29-1	.	TRBJ1-5	.	CSVGDSGNQPQHF	TGCAGCGTTGGGGATTCGGGCAATCAGCCCCAGCATTTT
TRBV5-5	.	TRBJ2-3	.	CASSAGTEVSDTQYF	TGTGCCAGCAGTGCCGGGACTGAGGTATCAGATACGCAGTATTTT
TRBV4-3	TRBD1	TRBJ2-7	.	CASNSGTGVHEQYF	TGCGCCAGCAACTCCGGGACAGGGGTCCACGAGCAGTACTTC
TRBV19	TRBD1	TRBJ2-7	.	CASSNNRGAEQYF	TGTGCCAGTAGTAATAACAGGGGAGCCGAGCAGTACTTC
TRBV5-1	.	TRBJ2-5	.	CASSPSPGAPVGETQYF	TGCGCCAGCAGCCCATCCCCCGGGGCCCCCGTAGGAGAGACCCAGTACTTC
TRBV29-1	.	TRBJ1-3	.	CSVEWGSAGNTIYF	TGCAGCGTCGAATGGGGGAGCGCTGGAAACACCATATATTTT
TRBV28	TRBD1	TRBJ1-1	.	CASRAWGGGKTEAFF	TGTGCCAGCAGAGCCTGGGGAGGGGGCAAAACTGAAGCTTTCTTT
TRBV27	TRBD1	TRBJ2-7	.	CASSLGGQGNSYEQYF	TGTGCCAGCAGTCTCGGAGGACAGGGAAACTCCTACGAGCAGTACTTC
TRBV28	.	TRBJ1-1	.	CASSFYSLEHFF	TGTGCCAGCAGTTTCTACAGCCTAGAGCATTTCTTT
TRBV20-1	.	TRBJ2-1	once	CTFTVSGEQFF	TGCACCTTCACAGTATCCGGGGAGCAGTTCTTC
TRBV7-2	.	TRBJ2-7	.	CASSPNVREQYF	TGTGCCAGCAGCCCAAACGTCCGGGAGCAGTACTTC
TRBV27	TRBD2	TRBJ2-5	.	CASSSAGAGEETQYF	TGTGCCAGCAGTTCCGCGGGAGCGGGGGAAGAGACCCAGTACTTC
TRBV27	TRBD1	TRBJ2-2	.	CASSSKTGVTGELFF	TGTGCCAGCAGTTCCAAGACAGGGGTCACCGGGGAGCTGTTTTTT
TRBV7-6	.	TRBJ2-1	.	CASSLDPGVREQFF	TGTGCCAGCAGCTTAGATCCAGGGGTGAGAGAGCAGTTCTTC
TRBV7-9	.	TRBJ2-7	.	CASSPKGVIHEQYF	TGTGCCAGCAGCCCCAAGGGGGTTATTCACGAGCAGTACTTC
TRBV7-3	.	TRBJ2-1	.	CASSLGQSYNEQFF	TGTGCCAGCAGCCTAGGACAGTCCTACAATGAGCAGTTCTTC
TRBV30	TRBD2	TRBJ2-5	once	CAWSPPGLAGETQYF	TGTGCCTGGAGTCCACCGGGACTAGCGGGAGAGACCCAGTACTTC
TRBV5-7	.	TRBJ2-1	.	CASSLGLGTGPTTYNEQFF	TGTGCCAGCAGCTTGGGTCTTGGCACAGGGCCAACAACCTACAATGAGCAGTTCTTC
TRBV7-9	TRBD1	TRBJ2-7	.	CASSPRDSSYEQYF	TGTGCCAGCAGCCCTCGGGACAGCTCTTACGAGCAGTACTTC
TRBV5-6	.	TRBJ2-5	.	CASSLRNRQETQYF	TGTGCCAGCAGCTTGAGAAACAGACAAGAGACCCAGTACTTC
TRBV27	.	TRBJ2-1	.	CASGPGGNEQFF	TGTGCCAGTGGACCTGGTGGCAATGAGCAGTTCTTC
TRBV13	.	TRBJ2-3	.	CASSLGSGGAGKRDTQYF	TGTGCCAGCAGCTTAGGCTCAGGAGGGGCAGGGAAGCGAGATACGCAGTATTTT
TRBV9	.	TRBJ2-2	.	CASSVGFGELFF	TGTGCCAGCAGCGTCGGATTCGGGGAGCTGTTTTTT
TRBV5-8	.	TRBJ1-5	.	CASSLRGRNQPQHF	TGTGCCAGCAGCTTGCGCGGGCGCAATCAGCCCCAGCATTTT
TRBV7-2	TRBD2	TRBJ2-4	.	CASSPMGTSGRKNIQYF	TGTGCCAGCAGCCCTATGGGGACTAGCGGGAGGAAAAACATTCAGTACTTC
TRBV2	.	TRBJ2-1	.	CGGGLPVGNEQFF	TGCGGGGGTGGACTCCCGGTGGGAAATGAGCAGTTCTTC
TRBV7-6	TRBD1	TRBJ2-7	few	CASSLGQGDARGIYF	TGTGCCAGCAGCTTAGGACAGGGGGACGCCCGGGGGATATACTTC
TRBV28	TRBD2	TRBJ2-1	.	CASSPITSGSRNEQFF	TGTGCCAGCAGTCCCATCACTAGCGGGAGTCGGAATGAGCAGTTCTTC
TRBV14	.	TRBJ2-7	.	CASAVDIHEQYF	TGTGCCAGCGCCGTAGACATCCACGAGCAGTACTTC
TRBV27	.	TRBJ2-3	.	CASSLSGRTDTQYF	TGTGCCAGCAGTTTATCGGGGAGAACAGATACGCAGTATTTT
TRBV29-1	.	TRBJ1-2	.	CSAVARDYGYTF	TGCAGCGCGGTCGCCAGGGACTATGGCTACACCTTC
TRBV10-2	.	TRBJ1-1	.	CASSERGPNTEAFF	TGCGCCAGCAGTGAGCGGGGACCGAACACTGAAGCTTTCTTT